The subject of this entry is one TCR beta chain. The sample originates from a study of Graves' ophthalmopathy and Graves' hyperthyroidism. The authors amplified TCR beta CDR3 regions from RNA transcripts. Scientists carried out first-round RT-PCR using HTBI primers and then a second-round multiplex PCR. TCRdb processed the multiplex PCR reads anew with MiXCR; each CDR3 protein has one entry. The table has over 650,000 distinct CDR3 sequences, just over 40% seen once. Germline V gene lookup returns CDR1 MGHDK and CDR2 SYGVNS. Unmatched junction bases numbered 5, after V lost 0 bases and J lost 7 bases. The CDR3 loop spans 16 amino acids.

The chain combines TRBV25-1 with TRBJ1-6; 8 positions agree with TRBD1. The sample comprised peripheral blood. This TCR was recovered from an adult man with Graves' ophthalmopathy. The CDR3: CASSEYQGAVNSPLHF. As DNA, the CDR3 is TGTGCCAGCAGTGAATACCAGGGGGCAGTGAATTCACCCCTCCACTTT.